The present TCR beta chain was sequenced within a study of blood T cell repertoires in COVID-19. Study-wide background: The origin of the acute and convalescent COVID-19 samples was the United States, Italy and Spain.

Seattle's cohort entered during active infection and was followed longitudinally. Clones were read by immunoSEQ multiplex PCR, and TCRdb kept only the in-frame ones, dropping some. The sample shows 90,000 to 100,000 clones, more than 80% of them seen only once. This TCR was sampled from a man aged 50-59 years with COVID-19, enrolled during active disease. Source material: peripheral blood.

CDR3 in DNA: TGTGCCAGCAGCTTTGGCAGGGGGGCCCGAGGCAATGAGCAGTTCTTC. This translates into CASSFGRGARGNEQFF. The genes are TRBV7-2 and TRBJ2-1; TRBD1 might be the D (7 bases). In germline, CDR1 is SGHTA, CDR2 FQGNSA. V lost 3 bases to trimming and J lost 6 bases, with 18 bases between them. This CDR3 is built from 16 residues.